One and the same sample provided the 19 T cell receptor beta chains below, sequenced in a study of T cell responses to AZD1222 COVID-19 vaccine. TCRdb's table, derived via immunoSEQ multiplex PCR, lists solely in-frame clones and lacks some. The sample holds approximately 150,000 clones, more than 70% seen once. The specimen comprised peripheral blood, sampled 28 days after the second AZD1222 dose. The receptors derive from an adult who received the AZD1222 COVID-19 vaccine.

The chain has TRBV7-9 and TRBJ2-7; a weak D match, TRBD1 (6 bases). V lost 4 bases, J lost 5 bases, and 9 bases lay in between. This CDR3 spans 12 amino acids. Germline V lookup: CDR1 SEHNR, CDR2 FQNEAQ (reference sequence). CDR3 in DNA: TGTGCCAGCAGCTCGGGACAACACGAGCAGTACTTC. It encodes CASSSGQHEQYF.

V is TRBV6-1 and J is TRBJ2-5, with a possible D match to TRBD1 (5 bases). The CDR3 has 15 residues. The germline CDR1 and CDR2 sequences are MNHNS and SASEGT. V gave up 2 bases and J gave up 5 bases, with 15 bases separating them. CDR3 nucleotide sequence: TGTGCCAGCAGTGAATCTACAGGAAGGCAGGAGACCCAGTACTTC. This sequence encodes CASSESTGRQETQYF.

The chain is built from TRBV27 and TRBJ2-5, with TRBD1 matching 8 bases. Germline trimming cut 6 bases from V and 4 bases from J; bases unmatched to any gene: 10. Germline V gene data show CDR1 as MNHEY and CDR2 as SMNVEV (reference sequence). This CDR3 has 15 residues. The CDR3 region has the DNA TGTGCCAGCAGGAGACAGGGGTTATACGGAGAGACCCAGTACTTC. It yields the protein CASRRQGLYGETQYF.

The chain joins TRBV7-2 to TRBJ1-6; D gene unclear. CDR3 length: 15 residues. Deletions cut 5 bases from V and 8 bases from J, with 16 bases between. Germline CDR1 SGHTA, CDR2 FQGNSA. CDR3 protein: CASSLWINRDSPLHF. The CDR3 DNA is TGTGCCAGCAGCCTATGGATAAATAGAGATTCACCCCTCCACTTT. The complete variable domain, with remaining parts taken from reference TRBV7-2 and TRBJ1-6, reads GAGVSQSPSNKVTEKGKDVELRCDPISGHTALYWYRQSLGQGLEFLIYFQGNSAPDKSGLPSDRFSAERTGGSVSTLTIQRTQQEDSAVYLCASSLWINRDSPLHFGNGTRLTVT.

V gene TRBV11-2 combines with J gene TRBJ2-1, with 8 bases fitting TRBD2. The CDR3 contains 13 residues. The germline V gene encodes CDR1 SGHAT and CDR2 FQNNGV. Trimming took 5 bases from V and 9 from J; bases not matched to a gene: 6. The CDR3 bases are TGTGCCAGCAGCCAGACTAGCGCGACTGAGCAGTTCTTC. This translates into CASSQTSATEQFF.

V is TRBV18 and J is TRBJ2-2, with D tentatively TRBD1 (6 bases). Looked up from germline, CDR1 is KGHSH and CDR2 is LQKENI. V was shortened by 0 bases and J by 5 bases, with 10 bases between the two germline ends. This CDR3 spans 15 amino acids. CDR3 sequence: CASSPPAGVTGELFF. Written as DNA, the CDR3 is TGTGCCAGCTCACCACCGGCAGGGGTTACCGGGGAGCTGTTTTTT.

This sequence joins TRBV27 and TRBJ2-3, with D perhaps TRBD1 (5 bases). V lost 6 bases, J lost 6 bases, and 16 bases lay in between. This CDR3 region has 14 residues. Germline V gene sequence: CDR1 MNHEY, CDR2 SMNVEV (reference sequence). The CDR3 protein is CASSPRGAPDTQYF. In nucleotides, the CDR3 is TGTGCCAGCAGCCCCCGTGGGGCCCCGGATACGCAGTATTTT.

The V gene is TRBV28, the J gene TRBJ1-5; D unclear. CDR1 and CDR2 (germline): MDHEN, SYDVKM. V lost 7 bases, J lost 4 bases, and 8 bases lay in between. This CDR3 is 12 amino acids long. Here the CDR3 DNA reads TGTGCCAGCAACAATGAGAATCAGCCCCAGCATTTT. Its translation is CASNNENQPQHF. Using reference TRBV28 and TRBJ1-5 for the parts outside the CDR3, the full variable domain is DVKVTQSSRYLVKRTGEKVFLECVQDMDHENMFWYRQDPGLGLRLIYFSYDVKMKEKGDIPEGYSVSREKKERFSLILESASTNQTSMYLCASNNENQPQHFGDGTRLSIL.

V gene TRBV3-1 (or the pseudogene TRBV3-2) combines with J gene TRBJ1-1, with D maybe TRBD1 (6 bases). Trimming took off 8 bases at V and 4 bases at J, with 14 bases between the two ends. The CDR3 runs to 13 residues. Germline V gene data show CDR1 as LGHDT and CDR2 as YNNKEL (reference sequence). CDR3 in amino acids: CASRVGGPTEAFF. The DNA for the CDR3 is TGTGCCAGCCGAGTGGGGGGGCCCACTGAAGCTTTCTTT.

The chain joins TRBV27 to TRBJ2-1, with D unresolved. The CDR3 has 13 amino acids. The V and J ends lost 5 bases and 7 bases respectively, with 12 bases between them. Germline CDR1 and CDR2: MNHEY and SMNVEV (reference sequence). The CDR3 is CASSPQQWNEQFF. The CDR3 nucleotides are TGTGCCAGCAGTCCACAGCAGTGGAATGAGCAGTTCTTC.

V gene TRBV6-6 combines with J gene TRBJ2-5, with 8 bases that match TRBD1. CDR1 is MNHNY, CDR2 SVGAGI, per germline (reference sequence). The CDR3 covers 15 residues. After removal of 6 bases from V and 2 bases from J, the junction contained 8 bases not matched to a gene. CDR3 region: CASSPRQGRQETQYF. The DNA for the CDR3 is TGTGCCAGCAGCCCTCGACAGGGGCGGCAAGAGACCCAGTACTTC.

The CDR3 here is CASSVSSLAPRIAVDEQFF. The CDR3 DNA follows: TGTGCCAGCAGCGTATCCTCTTTGGCTCCTAGAATCGCCGTCGATGAGCAGTTCTTC. The genes are TRBV9 and TRBJ2-1; D not resolved. The CDR3 sequence is 19 residues long. Germline CDR1 reads SGDLS; CDR2 reads YYNGEE. Trimming left V 1 base short and J 8 bases short, with 28 bases between.

The chain carries TRBV18 and TRBJ2-3; TRBD1 matches at 8 bases. This CDR3 region has 16 residues. Germline V gene lookup returns CDR1 KGHSH and CDR2 LQKENI. V shed 5 bases, J shed 2 bases, and the junction held 9 bases outside the gene matches. The CDR3 spells CASSKQGGQNTDTQYF. The CDR3 DNA sequence: TGTGCCAGCTCAAAACAGGGGGGCCAGAACACAGATACGCAGTATTTT. Together with reference TRBV18 and TRBJ2-3, the CDR3 gives the full variable domain: NAGVMQNPRHLVRRRGQEARLRCSPMKGHSHVYWYRQLPEEGLKFMVYLQKENIIDESGMPKERFSAEFPKEGPSILRIQQVVRGDSAAYFCASSKQGGQNTDTQYFGPGTRLTVL.

The rearrangement uses TRBV27 and TRBJ2-7; 14 bases are a match to TRBD2. CDR3 length: 14 residues. CDR1 is MNHEY and CDR2 is SMNVEV in the germline V gene (reference sequence). Losses at the gene ends were 10 bases for V and 3 bases for J; bases not matched to a gene: 5. CDR3 amino acids: CATGLAGGGYEQYF. CDR3 bases: TGTGCCACCGGACTAGCGGGAGGAGGCTACGAGCAGTACTTC.

The CDR3 sequence is CASSRSGISPTEAFF. The DNA for the CDR3 is TGTGCCAGCAGCCGCTCAGGGATTTCGCCAACTGAAGCTTTCTTT. The chain carries TRBV7-8 and TRBJ1-1; a possible D gene is TRBD1 (5 bases). From germline, CDR1 is SGHVS and CDR2 FQNEAQ. The length of the CDR3 is 15 residues. V was trimmed by 5 bases and J by 5 bases, leaving 18 bases between them.

The DNA of the CDR3 is TGTGCCAGCACCGTTGAGGGGAATGAGCAGTTCTTC. It yields the protein CASTVEGNEQFF. V usage is TRBV2 and J usage is TRBJ2-1, with D possibly called TRBD1 or TRBD2 (5 bases each). Germline V lookup: CDR1 SNHLY, CDR2 FYNNEI. V gave up 7 bases and J gave up 7 bases, with 11 bases separating them. The CDR3 is 12 residues long.

The V and J genes are TRBV19 and TRBJ2-1; 14 bases line up with TRBD2. The germline gives CDR1 LNHDA, CDR2 SQIVND (reference sequence). Trimming at V came to 4 bases and at J to 2 bases, leaving 4 bases not matched to a gene. The CDR3 length is 17 residues. This CDR3 is CASSRGLAGGAYNEQFF. The CDR3 coding sequence is TGTGCCAGTAGTAGAGGACTAGCGGGAGGAGCCTACAATGAGCAGTTCTTC.

This chain uses TRBV27 with TRBJ2-7; D is unclear. The CDR3 extends over 11 amino acids. Trimming stripped 6 bases from V and 4 bases from J, with 7 bases between. Germline V gives CDR1 MNHEY, CDR2 SMNVEV (reference sequence). The CDR3 region is CASRPPYEQYF. In DNA, the CDR3 is TGTGCCAGCAGACCCCCATACGAGCAGTACTTC.

The chain has TRBV4-1 and TRBJ1-2, with TRBD1 matching over 7 bases. The germline V gene has CDR1 MGHRA and CDR2 YSYEKL. CDR3 length: 16 amino acids. Trimming at V came to 0 bases and at J to 2 bases, leaving 6 bases not matched to a gene. CDR3: CASSQERAGGNYGYTF. CDR3 sequence (DNA): TGCGCCAGCAGCCAAGAGAGGGCAGGGGGGAACTATGGCTACACCTTC.